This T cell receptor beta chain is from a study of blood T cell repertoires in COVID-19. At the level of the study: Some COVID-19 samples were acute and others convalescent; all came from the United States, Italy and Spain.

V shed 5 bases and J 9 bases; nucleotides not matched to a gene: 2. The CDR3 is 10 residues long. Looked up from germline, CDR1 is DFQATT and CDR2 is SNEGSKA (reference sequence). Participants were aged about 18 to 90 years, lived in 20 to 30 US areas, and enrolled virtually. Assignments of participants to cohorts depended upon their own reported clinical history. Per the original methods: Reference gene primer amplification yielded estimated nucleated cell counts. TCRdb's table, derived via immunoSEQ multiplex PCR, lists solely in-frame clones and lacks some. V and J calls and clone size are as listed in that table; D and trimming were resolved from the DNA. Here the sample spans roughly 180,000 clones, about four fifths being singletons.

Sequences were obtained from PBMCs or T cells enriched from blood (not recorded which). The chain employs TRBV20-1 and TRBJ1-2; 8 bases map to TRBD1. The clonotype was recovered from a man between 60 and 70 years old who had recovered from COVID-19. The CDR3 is CSAWTGSYTF. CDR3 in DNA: TGCAGTGCTTGGACAGGGAGCTACACCTTC.